A single sample is the source of the 21 T cell receptor beta chains below, sequenced in a study of cytomegalovirus exposure and HLA in healthy donors. The PCR employed 60 Vbeta primers together with 13 Jbeta primers. Repertoires were generated with immunoSEQ multiplex PCR, while TCRdb's copy carries only in-frame clones and drops some. The sample includes about 140,000 clones, 70% seen only once; the top ten take 1.5% to 2%. The sample consisted of PBMCs. Receptors were obtained from a woman aged 25 to 39 in good health and CMV-seronegative.

The V gene is TRBV7-2, the J gene TRBJ1-2; the D is unclear. The CDR3 totals 15 residues. The germline gives CDR1 SGHTA, CDR2 FQGNSA. Trimming took 5 bases from V and 2 from J, leaving 15 bases between them. CDR3 in amino acids: CASSPVSGANYGYTF. The CDR3 DNA is TGTGCCAGCAGCCCCGTCTCAGGCGCGAACTATGGCTACACCTTC.

CDR3 loop: CASSVTYSNQPQHF. The CDR3 nucleotides are TGTGCCAGCAGTGTCACTTATAGCAATCAGCCCCAGCATTTT. The chain uses TRBV6-1 and TRBJ1-5; D ambiguous. V was clipped by 4 bases and J by 0 bases, with 7 bases between them. The germline gives CDR1 MNHNS, CDR2 SASEGT. CDR3 length equals 14 residues.

In its sample, this clone was seen once. The J gene is TRBJ2-5, the V gene TRBV4-1; D is unclear. The closer fit of TRBJ2-7 to the DNA end suggests the J call may be wrong. The CDR3 spans 14 residues. CDR1 and CDR2 (germline): MGHRA, YSYEKL. CDR3: CASSQAPSLYEQYF. DNA for the CDR3: TGCGCCAGCAGCCAAGCGCCTTCTCTCTACGAGCAGTACTTC.

This clone came up once. This chain connects TRBV11-2 to TRBJ2-5; 9 nucleotides line up with TRBD1. The junction had 3 bases not matched to a gene; V was cut back by 5 bases and J by 2 bases. In germline, CDR1 is SGHAT, CDR2 FQNNGV. CDR3 length: 14 residues. CDR3 loop: CASSIDRGQETQYF. CDR3 DNA sequence: TGTGCCAGCAGCATCGACAGGGGGCAAGAGACCCAGTACTTC.

The genes are TRBV5-4 and TRBJ2-3; possibly TRBD2 for D (7 bases). Germline assignment: CDR1 SGHNT and CDR2 YYREEE (reference sequence). The CDR3 is 14 amino acids. V lost 10 bases to trimming and J lost 5 bases, with 20 bases between them. The CDR3 region is CAGGRGLGGDTQYF. As DNA, the CDR3 is TGTGCCGGGGGTAGAGGACTAGGGGGAGATACGCAGTATTTT.

V and J are TRBV28 and TRBJ2-2, with 7 bases fitting TRBD1. Germline CDR1 reads MDHEN; CDR2 reads SYDVKM. The CDR3 sequence is 14 residues long. J was trimmed by 8 bases and V by 7 bases; bases with no gene match: 10. Here the CDR3 DNA reads TGTGCCAGCACCCCGACAGGGCGTTCGGGGGAGCTGTTTTTT. Encoded protein: CASTPTGRSGELFF.

The chain combines TRBV5-1 with TRBJ1-4; maybe TRBD1 (5 bases). V gave up 0 bases and J gave up 10 bases, with 16 bases separating them. There are 15 residues in the CDR3. Looked up from germline, CDR1 is SGHRS and CDR2 is YFSETQ. CDR3 residues: CASSLAAGEWGKLFF. The DNA for the CDR3 is TGCGCCAGCAGCTTGGCCGCGGGGGAGTGGGGAAAACTGTTTTTT.

A few counts support this clone. The chain combines TRBV7-2 with TRBJ2-5; 14 nucleotides match TRBD2. The CDR3 covers 17 residues. Trimming cost V 1 base and J 4 bases; bases outside gene matches: 5. Germline V lookup: CDR1 SGHTA, CDR2 FQGNSA. The CDR3 loop reads CASSLGLAGGLRETQYF. CDR3 nucleotides: TGTGCCAGCAGCTTAGGACTAGCGGGGGGGCTTCGAGAGACCCAGTACTTC.

V and J are TRBV6-1 and TRBJ2-3; TRBD2 might be the D (7 bases). Trimming left V 3 bases short and J 6 bases short, with 13 bases between. CDR1 and CDR2 from the germline V gene are MNHNS and SASEGT. The CDR3 length is 14 residues. CDR3 sequence: CASSEGGARDTQYF. The DNA of the CDR3 is TGTGCCAGCAGTGAGGGGGGGGCGAGGGATACGCAGTATTTT.

The gene calls are TRBV30 and TRBJ1-5; TRBD1 might be the D (5 bases). The CDR3 extends over 14 amino acids. The V gene lost 1 base and the J gene lost 3 bases, with 10 bases spanning the gap. Germline values: CDR1 GTSNPN, CDR2 SVGIG (reference sequence). CDR3 sequence (DNA): TGTGCCTGGAGTGAAGGGACTACCAATCAGCCCCAGCATTTT. Translated: CAWSEGTTNQPQHF. The whole variable domain, filled in from reference TRBV30 and TRBJ1-5, reads SQTIHQWPATLVQPVGSPLSLECTVEGTSNPNLYWYRQAAGRGLQLLFYSVGIGQISSEVPQNLSASRPQDRQFILSSKKLLLSDSGFYLCAWSEGTTNQPQHFGDGTRLSIL.

The chain recombines TRBV19 with TRBJ2-3; TRBD2 is a possible D gene (5 bases). In germline, CDR1 is LNHDA, CDR2 SQIVND (reference sequence). The CDR3 loop spans 14 amino acids. Trimming stripped 4 bases from V and 3 bases from J, with 11 bases between. The CDR3: CASSTLGLTDTQYF. The CDR3 nucleotides are TGTGCCAGTAGTACACTAGGGCTGACAGATACGCAGTATTTT. Complete variable domain (other parts from reference TRBV19 and TRBJ2-3): DGGITQSPKYLFRKEGQNVTLSCEQNLNHDAMYWYRQDPGQGLRLIYYSQIVNDFQKGDIAEGYSVSREKKESFPLTVTSAQKNPTAFYLCASSTLGLTDTQYFGPGTRLTVL.

The chain has TRBV7-8 and TRBJ1-6, with D perhaps matching TRBD1 (6 bases). The CDR3 length is 15 residues. Trimming cost V 5 bases and J 7 bases, with 15 bases left between them. Germline V gives CDR1 SGHVS, CDR2 FQNEAQ. Here the CDR3 DNA reads TGTGCCAGCAGCCGAATCGACAGGATCAATTCACCCCTCCACTTT. It yields the protein CASSRIDRINSPLHF.

V and J are TRBV19 and TRBJ2-5; 7 bases align to TRBD1. The end of the DNA is better explained by TRBJ2-7, so the J call may be wrong. The CDR3 extends over 14 amino acids. The germline CDR1 and CDR2 sequences are LNHDA and SQIVND (reference sequence). The CDR3 is CASSKRQGYYEQYF. The CDR3 coding sequence is TGTGCCAGTAGTAAAAGACAGGGCTACTACGAGCAGTACTTC.

The gene calls are TRBV11-2 and TRBJ1-1; D remains ambiguous. V lost 1 base and J lost 5, with 14 bases in between. There are 15 residues in the CDR3. Germline V gene data show CDR1 as SGHAT and CDR2 as FQNNGV. In nucleotides, the CDR3 is TGTGCCAGCAGCTTAGTTGGCTCTTCGGGGACTGAAGCTTTCTTT. Its protein product is CASSLVGSSGTEAFF. Supplemented by reference TRBV11-2 and TRBJ1-1, the full variable domain reads EAGVAQSPRYKIIEKRQSVAFWCNPISGHATLYWYQQILGQGPKLLIQFQNNGVVDDSQLPKDRFSAERLKGVDSTLKIQPAKLEDSAVYLCASSLVGSSGTEAFFGQGTRLTVV.

V is TRBV28 and J is TRBJ2-5; TRBD2 matches at 8 bases. V lost 5 bases, J lost 2 bases, and 13 bases stayed unmatched. CDR3 size: 17 residues. The germline V gene encodes CDR1 MDHEN and CDR2 SYDVKM. This CDR3 reads CASSQWGVTSGQETQYF. In nucleotides, the CDR3 is TGTGCCAGCAGTCAGTGGGGGGTCACTAGCGGTCAAGAGACCCAGTACTTC.

This clone was seen a single time. The gene calls are TRBV28 and TRBJ1-2, with D hard to call. Germline values: CDR1 MDHEN, CDR2 SYDVKM. This CDR3 has 14 residues. Between the trimmed V and J ends, which lost 7 bases and 3 bases, there was a span of 15 bases. The CDR3 protein is CASIPAPLHYGYTF. DNA of the CDR3: TGTGCCAGCATCCCCGCGCCGCTGCACTATGGCTACACCTTC.

This chain uses TRBV21-1 with TRBJ1-2; the table's D gene call, TRBD1, was not cross checked with the DNA. TRBV21-1 constitutes a pseudogene. The CDR3 spans 16 residues. The CDR3 DNA sequence: TGTGCCAGCCGGATCCGGGACAGGGGGCTGGTCTATGGCTACACCTTC. Translated, it gives CASRIRDRGLVYGYTF.

In this sample, this clone turned up a few times. The chain couples TRBV5-1 to TRBJ1-5; 7 nucleotides line up with TRBD1. V lost 4 bases and J lost 6; bases outside the gene matches: 13. In germline, CDR1 is SGHRS, CDR2 YFSETQ. The CDR3 is 16 amino acids. CDR3 sequence reads: CASSPPSTGKGQPQHF. The CDR3 nucleotides are TGCGCCAGCAGCCCCCCCTCGACAGGGAAGGGTCAGCCCCAGCATTTT.

The V and J genes are TRBV19 and TRBJ1-5; 11 bases align to TRBD1. V was pared by 6 bases and J by 6 bases, with 4 bases of the junction left unmatched. Germline V gene sequence: CDR1 LNHDA, CDR2 SQIVND (reference sequence). The CDR3 spans 14 residues. CDR3 DNA: TGTGCCAGTAGCCGGGACAGGGGGTCTCAGCCCCAGCATTTT. This sequence encodes CASSRDRGSQPQHF.

The chain couples TRBV19 to TRBJ1-2; 10 bases match TRBD1. This CDR3 comprises 14 residues. Germline trimming cut 7 bases from V and 3 bases from J; bases unmatched to any gene: 5. The V gene's germline CDR1 is LNHDA and CDR2 SQIVND (reference sequence). The CDR3 DNA reads TGTGCCAGTACCCGGACAGGGGGAGACTATGGCTACACCTTC. Its translation is CASTRTGGDYGYTF.

V is TRBV11-1 and J is TRBJ1-2; TRBD1 is a possible D gene (5 bases). Germline V gene sequence: CDR1 SGHAT, CDR2 FQDESV (reference sequence). The CDR3 consists of 15 residues. The ends were cut back, 7 bases at V and 5 bases at J, with 20 bases in the middle. The CDR3 sequence is CASTFGKGQPYGYTF. CDR3 DNA sequence: TGTGCCAGCACCTTTGGAAAGGGGCAGCCATATGGCTACACCTTC.